A selection of T cell receptor beta chains follows, all from one sample in a study of long-term antiretroviral therapy in people with HIV. Here immunoSEQ multiplex PCR was the method, and the copy in TCRdb shows in-frame clones only, minus some. The table lists some 30,000 clones, roughly 90% of them singletons. The specimen was unsorted PBMCs, collected 1.8 years after starting antiretroviral therapy. These TCRs come from a woman aged 18-30 years with HIV. The CDR3 runs from the conserved cysteine through the conserved F or W. A D gene is named only where the DNA matches it firmly. Clone size is given for some rows only: seen once, a few or many times, or a class if the clone is expanded.

j_call: TRBJ2-7
clone_size: .
v_call: TRBV7-9
d_call: TRBD2
cdr3_aa: CASSFSGRGYEQYF
cdr3_nt: TGTGCCAGCAGCTTCAGCGGGAGGGGTTACGAGCAGTACTTC

j_call: TRBJ2-1
clone_size: once
v_call: TRBV6-5
d_call: .
cdr3_aa: CASSYLNMNEQFF
cdr3_nt: TGTGCCAGCAGTTACTTGAATATGAATGAGCAGTTCTTC

j_call: TRBJ2-4
clone_size: .
v_call: TRBV7-3
d_call: .
cdr3_aa: CASSSVNRDPPAKNIQYF
cdr3_nt: TGTGCCAGCAGCTCCGTGAACCGGGACCCCCCAGCCAAAAACATTCAGTACTTC

j_call: TRBJ1-1
clone_size: .
v_call: TRBV19
d_call: .
cdr3_aa: CASSISANTEAFF
cdr3_nt: TGTGCCAGTAGTATCTCGGCAAACACTGAAGCTTTCTTT

j_call: TRBJ2-3
clone_size: .
v_call: TRBV20-1
d_call: .
cdr3_aa: CSARVGDTQYF
cdr3_nt: TGCAGTGCTAGAGTTGGAGATACGCAGTATTTT

j_call: TRBJ2-7
clone_size: .
v_call: TRBV7-8
d_call: .
cdr3_aa: CASSLDRADTYEQYF
cdr3_nt: TGTGCCAGCAGCTTAGATCGGGCGGACACCTACGAGCAGTACTTC

j_call: TRBJ2-1
clone_size: once
v_call: TRBV6-1
d_call: TRBD2
cdr3_aa: CASSAQLAGAGTYEQFF
cdr3_nt: TGTGCCAGCAGTGCACAACTAGCGGGAGCGGGTACCTATGAGCAGTTCTTC

j_call: TRBJ2-3
clone_size: .
v_call: TRBV19
d_call: .
cdr3_aa: CASSITSADTDTQYF
cdr3_nt: TGTGCCAGTAGTATTACTTCAGCGGACACAGATACGCAGTATTTT

j_call: TRBJ2-6
clone_size: .
v_call: TRBV27
d_call: .
cdr3_aa: CASSLLTGANVLTF
cdr3_nt: TGTGCCAGCAGTTTACTTACTGGGGCCAACGTCCTGACTTTC

j_call: TRBJ2-3
clone_size: .
v_call: TRBV4-3
d_call: .
cdr3_aa: CASSQDRGTDTQYF
cdr3_nt: TGCGCCAGCAGCCAAGATCGGGGCACAGATACGCAGTATTTT

j_call: TRBJ2-5
clone_size: .
v_call: TRBV7-9
d_call: .
cdr3_aa: CASSFSYQETQYF
cdr3_nt: TGTGCCAGCAGCTTCTCGTACCAAGAGACCCAGTACTTC

j_call: TRBJ1-2
clone_size: .
v_call: TRBV19
d_call: TRBD1
cdr3_aa: CASSIGTGSGYTF
cdr3_nt: TGTGCCAGTAGTATTGGGACAGGGAGTGGCTACACCTTC

j_call: TRBJ2-6
clone_size: .
v_call: TRBV5-5
d_call: .
cdr3_aa: CASSLSGANVLTF
cdr3_nt: TGTGCCAGCAGCCTGAGTGGGGCCAACGTCCTGACTTTC

j_call: TRBJ2-4
clone_size: .
v_call: TRBV6-4
d_call: .
cdr3_aa: CASILGGQKRGNIQYF
cdr3_nt: .

j_call: TRBJ2-1
clone_size: .
v_call: TRBV7-9
d_call: TRBD2
cdr3_aa: CASSLGGGRHEQFF
cdr3_nt: TGTGCCAGCAGCTTAGGGGGGGGGAGGCATGAGCAGTTCTTC

j_call: TRBJ1-3
clone_size: .
v_call: TRBV5-3
d_call: .
cdr3_aa: CARSVTLSGGGNTIYF
cdr3_nt: TGTGCCAGAAGCGTTACACTCTCGGGGGGCGGAAACACCATATATTTT

j_call: TRBJ1-3
clone_size: .
v_call: TRBV19
d_call: .
cdr3_aa: CASIPSPSGNTIYF
cdr3_nt: TGTGCCAGTATACCGTCCCCCTCTGGAAACACCATATATTTT

j_call: TRBJ2-1
clone_size: .
v_call: TRBV10-3
d_call: TRBD2
cdr3_aa: CAIKSGENYNEQFF
cdr3_nt: TGTGCCATCAAGAGCGGGGAAAACTACAATGAGCAGTTCTTC

j_call: TRBJ2-3
clone_size: .
v_call: TRBV5-1
d_call: .
cdr3_aa: CASSFEGRKDTQYF
cdr3_nt: TGCGCCAGCAGCTTCGAGGGGCGCAAAGATACGCAGTATTTT

j_call: TRBJ2-3
clone_size: .
v_call: TRBV27
d_call: TRBD2
cdr3_aa: CASSLLGTSGSSTDTQYF
cdr3_nt: TGTGCCAGCAGTTTATTAGGGACTAGCGGGAGTTCAACAGATACGCAGTATTTT

j_call: TRBJ1-1
clone_size: .
v_call: TRBV4-1
d_call: .
cdr3_aa: CASSRVLDRIFNTEAFF
cdr3_nt: TGCGCCAGCAGCCGAGTCCTTGACAGGATCTTTAACACTGAAGCTTTCTTT

j_call: TRBJ2-1
clone_size: .
v_call: TRBV7-3
d_call: .
cdr3_aa: CASSPRWEDEQFF
cdr3_nt: TGTGCCAGCAGCCCGCGGTGGGAAGATGAGCAGTTCTTC

j_call: TRBJ1-3
clone_size: .
v_call: TRBV15
d_call: .
cdr3_aa: CATSRNAISGNTIYF
cdr3_nt: TGTGCCACCAGCAGAAACGCGATCTCTGGAAACACCATATATTTT

j_call: TRBJ1-6
clone_size: .
v_call: TRBV6-5
d_call: TRBD1
cdr3_aa: CASSYSSRGNSPLHF
cdr3_nt: TGTGCCAGCAGTTACTCGTCCAGGGGGAATTCACCCCTCCACTTT

j_call: TRBJ2-3
clone_size: .
v_call: TRBV7-6
d_call: TRBD1
cdr3_aa: CASSLRTSGQVISTDTQYF
cdr3_nt: TGTGCCAGCAGCTTGCGAACATCGGGACAGGTCATAAGCACAGATACGCAGTATTTT

j_call: TRBJ2-7
clone_size: .
v_call: TRBV7-2
d_call: .
cdr3_aa: CASSLDGSEQYF
cdr3_nt: TGTGCCAGCAGCTTAGACGGATCCGAGCAGTACTTC